What follows is one T cell receptor beta chain and its context. The method was immunoSEQ multiplex PCR; TCRdb's version includes in-frame clones alone and lacks a portion of them. The table lists under 75,000 clones, roughly 92% of them singletons, with 3.2% in the top ten. This specimen comes from a study of T cell changes during pregnancy in multiple sclerosis. The CDR3 sequence is 16 residues long. The germline gives CDR1 SGDLS, CDR2 YYNGEE. V was clipped by 0 bases and J by 2 bases, with 14 bases between them. The clonotype originates from a female donor with multiple sclerosis, enrolled in a pregnancy study. The chain has TRBV9 and TRBJ2-5, with D perhaps matching TRBD2 (5 bases). Sequences were derived from CD8+ T cells from peripheral blood mononuclear cells, sampled in the second trimester of pregnancy. CDR3 in DNA: TGTGCCAGCAGCGTAGGGGTCGGGGAGCCTCAAGAGACCCAGTACTTC. Translated, it gives CASSVGVGEPQETQYF.